This T cell receptor beta chain was documented in a study of response to subunit inactivated influenza vaccine. This CDR3 has 15 residues. Germline CDR1 SEHNR, CDR2 FQNEAQ (reference sequence). Concerning this clonotype: At one boundary the junction diverges from the germline segment, which might be a read error.

TCRdb independently ran MiXCR on the RT-PCR reads; one entry per CDR3 protein. In the table there are roughly 780,000 distinct CDR3 sequences, around a sixth of which are singletons. This rearrangement joins TRBV7-9 to TRBJ2-3; perhaps TRBD1 as D (6 bases). This receptor was identified in a middle-aged man who received an inactivated influenza vaccine. Material: PBMCs from blood, obtained about 5 days after vaccination. Here the CDR3 DNA reads TGTACCAGCAGCCCAGAGCCCGGGACAACAGATACGCAGTATTTT. This sequence encodes CTSSPEPGTTDTQYF.